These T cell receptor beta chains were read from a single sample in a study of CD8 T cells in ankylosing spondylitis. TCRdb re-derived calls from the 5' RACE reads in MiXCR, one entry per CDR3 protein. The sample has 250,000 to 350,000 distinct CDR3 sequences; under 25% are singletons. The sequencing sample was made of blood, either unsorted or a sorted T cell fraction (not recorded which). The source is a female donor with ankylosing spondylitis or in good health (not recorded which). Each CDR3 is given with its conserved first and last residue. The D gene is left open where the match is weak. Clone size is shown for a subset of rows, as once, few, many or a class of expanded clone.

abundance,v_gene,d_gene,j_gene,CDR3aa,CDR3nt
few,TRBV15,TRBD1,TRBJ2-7,CATSRERDRGIEQYF,TGTGCCACCAGCAGAGAAAGGGACAGGGGCATAGAGCAGTACTTC
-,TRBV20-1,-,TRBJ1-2,CSARDTLSEGYTF,TGCAGTGCTAGAGATACACTCTCGGAGGGCTACACCTTC
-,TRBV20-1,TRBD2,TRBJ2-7,CSATLAGASYEQYF,TGCAGTGCTACTTTAGCGGGAGCCTCCTACGAGCAGTACTTC
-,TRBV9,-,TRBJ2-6,CASSVGGLRRPGANVLTF,TGTGCCAGCAGCGTAGGGGGATTGAGGAGGCCAGGGGCCAACGTCCTGACTTTC
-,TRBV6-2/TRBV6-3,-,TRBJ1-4,CASSGPRTGRPNEKLFF,TGTGCCAGCAGCGGTCCTCGAACAGGGCGGCCTAATGAAAAACTGTTTTTT
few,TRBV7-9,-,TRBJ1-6,CASSLVFGPYNSPLHF,TGTGCCAGCAGCTTAGTCTTCGGGCCTTATAATTCACCCCTCCACTTT
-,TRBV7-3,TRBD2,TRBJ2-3,CASSLTRASGDTQYF,TGTGCCAGCAGCTTAACGCGGGCTAGCGGAGATACGCAGTATTTT
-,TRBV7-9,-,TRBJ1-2,CASSRMSGDYGYTF,TGTGCCAGCAGCCGCATGAGTGGGGACTATGGCTACACCTTC
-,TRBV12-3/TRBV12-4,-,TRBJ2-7,CASSLPPLGAYEQYF,TGTGCCAGCAGTTTACCCCCTTTGGGAGCCTACGAGCAGTACTTC
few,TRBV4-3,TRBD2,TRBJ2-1,CASSRIAGASYNEQFF,TGCGCCAGCAGCCGAATAGCGGGAGCATCCTACAATGAGCAGTTCTTC
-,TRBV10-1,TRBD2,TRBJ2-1,CARTSGAYNEQFF,TGCGCCAGGACTAGCGGTGCGTACAATGAGCAGTTCTTC
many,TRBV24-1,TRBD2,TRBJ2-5,CATSGLAGRQETQYF,TGTGCCACCAGTGGGTTAGCGGGAAGACAAGAGACCCAGTACTTC
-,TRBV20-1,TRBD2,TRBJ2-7,CSAGLAGAYEQYF,TGCAGTGCTGGATTAGCGGGCGCCTACGAGCAGTACTTC
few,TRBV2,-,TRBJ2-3,CANDSTSGPDTQYF,TGTGCCAATGACTCCACTTCGGGCCCAGATACGCAGTATTTT
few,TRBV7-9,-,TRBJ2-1,CASSLSQLDEQFF,TGTGCCAGCAGCCTCTCCCAGTTGGATGAGCAGTTCTTC
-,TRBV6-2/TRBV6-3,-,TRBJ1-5,CASSYKAGRFYSGQPQHF,TGTGCCAGCAGTTACAAGGCAGGGAGGTTCTATTCAGGTCAGCCCCAGCATTTT
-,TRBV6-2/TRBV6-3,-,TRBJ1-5,CASSGRGRVPDQPQHF,TGTGCCAGCAGTGGCCGGGGAAGGGTCCCGGATCAGCCCCAGCATTTT
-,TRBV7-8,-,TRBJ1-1,CASSSQMGQRMNTEAFF,TGTGCCAGCAGCTCCCAAATGGGACAAAGAATGAACACTGAAGCTTTCTTT
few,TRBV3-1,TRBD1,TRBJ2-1,CASSPKRGPGEQFF,TGTGCCAGCAGCCCTAAGAGGGGGCCGGGTGAGCAGTTCTTC
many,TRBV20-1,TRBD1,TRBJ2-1,CSARPNRGWEQFF,TGCAGTGCTAGGCCTAACAGGGGTTGGGAGCAGTTCTTC
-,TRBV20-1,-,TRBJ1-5,CSARTYQPQHF,TGCAGTGCTCGCACTTATCAGCCCCAGCATTTT
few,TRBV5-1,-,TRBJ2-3,CASSFLGSTDTQYF,TGCGCCAGCAGCTTCCTTGGGAGCACAGATACGCAGTATTTT
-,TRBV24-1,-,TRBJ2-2,CATDRPEGGELFF,TGTGCCACAGACAGACCGGAAGGCGGGGAGCTGTTTTTT
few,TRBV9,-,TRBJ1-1,CASNQGMNTEAFF,TGTGCCAGCAATCAGGGAATGAACACTGAAGCTTTCTTT
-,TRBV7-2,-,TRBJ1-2,CASSLTINYGYTF,TGTGCCAGCAGCTTAACCATTAACTATGGCTACACCTTC
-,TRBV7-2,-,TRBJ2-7,CASSLGSGAPYEQYF,TGTGCCAGCAGCTTAGGGTCAGGGGCCCCTTACGAGCAGTACTTC
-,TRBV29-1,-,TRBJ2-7,CSVTGGQNSYEQYF,TGCAGCGTCACGGGGGGACAGAACTCCTACGAGCAGTACTTC
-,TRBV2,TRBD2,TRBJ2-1,CASSGGLAGAENEQFF,TGTGCCAGCAGTGGGGGGCTAGCGGGAGCGGAGAATGAGCAGTTCTTC
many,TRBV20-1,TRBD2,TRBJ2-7,CSGGTSGYEQYF,TGCAGTGGGGGGACTAGCGGCTACGAGCAGTACTTC
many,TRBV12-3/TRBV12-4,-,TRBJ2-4,CASSDHRNIQYF,TGTGCCAGCAGTGACCACCGAAACATTCAGTACTTC
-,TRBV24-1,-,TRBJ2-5,CATGSGAPYQETQYF,TGTGCCACCGGGTCGGGAGCGCCGTACCAAGAGACCCAGTACTTC
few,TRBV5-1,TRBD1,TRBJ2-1,CASSWGTGTYNEQFF,TGCGCCAGCAGCTGGGGGACAGGAACCTACAATGAGCAGTTCTTC
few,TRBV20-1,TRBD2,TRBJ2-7,CSARPWSSGRRHEQYF,TGCAGTGCTCGCCCCTGGTCTAGCGGCCGGAGGCACGAGCAGTACTTC
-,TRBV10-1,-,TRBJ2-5,CASSDQGLSETQYF,TGCGCCAGCAGTGATCAGGGGCTATCGGAGACCCAGTACTTC
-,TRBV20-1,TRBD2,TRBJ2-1,CSAIPGGLALNEQFF,TGCAGTGCTATCCCGGGTGGACTAGCGCTGAATGAGCAGTTCTTC
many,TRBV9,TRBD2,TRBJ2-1,CASSVRTSGSGEQFF,TGTGCCAGCAGCGTCCGGACTAGCGGGAGTGGTGAGCAGTTCTTC
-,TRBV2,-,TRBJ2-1,CASLLDGDNEQFF,TGTGCCAGCCTCCTGGACGGAGACAATGAGCAGTTCTTC
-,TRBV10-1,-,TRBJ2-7,CASSGGGASSEQYF,TGCGCCAGCAGTGGGGGGGGGGCTTCCTCCGAGCAGTACTTC
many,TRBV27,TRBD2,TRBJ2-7,CASSLRGGGPYEQYF,TGTGCCAGCAGTTTGCGAGGCGGGGGACCCTACGAGCAGTACTTC
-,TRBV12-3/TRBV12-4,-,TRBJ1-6,CASSPPGSPLHF,TGTGCCAGCAGTCCTCCGGGGTCACCCCTCCACTTT
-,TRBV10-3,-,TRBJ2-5,CAISEKGQQETQYF,TGTGCCATCAGTGAAAAGGGTCAGCAAGAGACCCAGTACTTC
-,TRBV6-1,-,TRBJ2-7,CASSRGGLDPYEQYF,TGTGCCAGCAGTAGGGGGGGACTCGATCCCTACGAGCAGTACTTC
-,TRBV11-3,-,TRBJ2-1,CASSLGGGKINEQFF,TGTGCCAGCAGCTTAGGAGGGGGGAAGATCAATGAGCAGTTCTTC
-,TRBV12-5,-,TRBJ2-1,CASGPPAGAYNEQFF,TGTGCTAGTGGTCCCCCGGCAGGGGCCTACAATGAGCAGTTCTTC
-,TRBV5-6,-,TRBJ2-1,CASRYRVNEQFF,TGTGCCAGCCGATACAGGGTTAATGAGCAGTTCTTC
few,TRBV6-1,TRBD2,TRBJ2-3,CASSTLRLAGASDTQYF,TGTGCCAGCAGTACCCTCCGACTAGCGGGGGCATCAGATACGCAGTATTTT
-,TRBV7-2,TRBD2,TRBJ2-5,CASSFNRPSGDQYF,TGTGCCAGCAGCTTTAATCGCCCTAGCGGGGACCAGTACTTC
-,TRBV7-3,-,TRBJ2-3,CASSPQGDLSTDTQYF,TGTGCCAGCAGCCCCCAAGGAGACCTGAGCACAGATACGCAGTATTTT
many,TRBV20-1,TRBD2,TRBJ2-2,CSAGPSSGRAGELFF,TGCAGTGCTGGGCCCTCTAGCGGGAGAGCCGGGGAGCTGTTTTTT
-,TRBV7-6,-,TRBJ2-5,CASSLARRETQYF,TGTGCCAGCAGCTTAGCTCGGAGGGAGACCCAGTACTTC
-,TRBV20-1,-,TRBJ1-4,CSAPGVINEKLFF,TGCAGTGCTCCTGGGGTGATTAATGAAAAACTGTTTTTT
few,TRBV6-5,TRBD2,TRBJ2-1,CASSYSLAGSYNEQFF,TGTGCCAGCAGTTACTCTCTAGCGGGCTCCTACAATGAGCAGTTCTTC
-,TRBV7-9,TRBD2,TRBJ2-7,CASSLGRERYEQYF,TGTGCCAGCAGCTTGGGGCGGGAGCGGTACGAGCAGTACTTC
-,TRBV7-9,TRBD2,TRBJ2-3,CASSPLAGSTDTQYF,TGTGCCAGCAGCCCTTTAGCGGGAAGCACAGATACGCAGTATTTT
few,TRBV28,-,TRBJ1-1,CASSPPGRWTEAFF,TGTGCCAGCAGTCCCCCCGGCCGGTGGACTGAAGCTTTCTTT
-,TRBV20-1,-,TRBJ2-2,CSADPRNTGELFF,TGCAGTGCAGACCCGCGAAACACCGGGGAGCTGTTTTTT
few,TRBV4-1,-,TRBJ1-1,CASSQDPWQNEAFF,TGCGCCAGCAGCCAAGATCCCTGGCAGAATGAAGCTTTCTTT
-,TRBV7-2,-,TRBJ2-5,CASSPTRSQETQYF,TGTGCCAGCAGCCCAACCCGGAGCCAAGAGACCCAGTACTTC
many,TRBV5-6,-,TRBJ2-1,CASSLTAYDEQFF,TGTGCCAGCAGCTTAACAGCGTACGATGAGCAGTTCTTC
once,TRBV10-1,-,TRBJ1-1,CASSEKGEGNTEAFF,TGCGCCAGCAGTGAGAAGGGAGAGGGGAACACTGAAGCTTTCTTT